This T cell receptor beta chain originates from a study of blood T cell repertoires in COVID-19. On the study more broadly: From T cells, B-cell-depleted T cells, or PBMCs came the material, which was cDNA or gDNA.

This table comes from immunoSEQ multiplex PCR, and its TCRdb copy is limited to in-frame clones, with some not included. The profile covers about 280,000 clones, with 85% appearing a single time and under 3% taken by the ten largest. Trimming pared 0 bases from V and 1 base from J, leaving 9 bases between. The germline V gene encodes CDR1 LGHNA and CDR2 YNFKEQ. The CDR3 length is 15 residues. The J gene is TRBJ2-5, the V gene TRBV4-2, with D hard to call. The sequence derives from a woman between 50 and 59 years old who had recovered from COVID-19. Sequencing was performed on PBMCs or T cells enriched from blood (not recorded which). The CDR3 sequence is CASSQDSPGQETQYF. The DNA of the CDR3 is TGTGCCAGCAGCCAAGACAGCCCGGGCCAAGAGACCCAGTACTTC.